Each of the 23 T cell receptor beta chains below was sequenced from the same sample in a study of shared clonotypes between healthy human individuals. CD45RO-negative CD8 cells positively selected for CCR7 made up the naive population, which excluded terminally differentiated effector memory CD45RA+ cells. Profiling relied on immunoSEQ multiplex PCR, and the TCRdb table lists in-frame clones only, not all of them. The data show approximately 740,000 clones, 80% to 95% seen once. The sample taken for sequencing was naive CD8+ T cells sorted from blood. Source of these receptors: a man aged 30-40 years in good health.

The chain recombines TRBV7-6 with TRBJ2-3, with 9 bases aligning to TRBD2. Per germline, CDR1 SGHVS and CDR2 FNYEAQ. V gave up 4 bases and J gave up 0 bases; unmatched junction bases: 17. CDR3 length equals 20 residues. The CDR3 nucleotides read TGTGCCAGCAGCTGGGGCCCCAGCGAGCGAGCGGGAGGAAGCACAGATACGCAGTATTTT. It is translated as CASSWGPSERAGGSTDTQYF.

The chain has TRBV28 and TRBJ2-2, with 13 positions matching TRBD2. The CDR3 length is 17 residues. V was clipped by 6 bases and J by 5 bases; unmatched bases: 9. Germline CDR1 reads MDHEN; CDR2 reads SYDVKM. The CDR3 loop is CASRVTGLAGVTGELFF. CDR3 DNA: TGTGCCAGCAGAGTTACCGGACTAGCGGGAGTTACCGGGGAGCTGTTTTTT.

This clone has just a few counts. V gene TRBV28 combines with J gene TRBJ2-1; a possible D gene is TRBD2 (5 bases). Trimming left V 7 bases short and J 4 bases short, with 14 bases between. Per germline, CDR1 MDHEN and CDR2 SYDVKM. This CDR3 has 14 amino acids. The CDR3 region has the DNA TGTGCCAGCAACGACCCGAGAGGGTACAATGAGCAGTTCTTC. It encodes CASNDPRGYNEQFF.

The chain links TRBV13 to TRBJ1-5; D is undetermined. Trimming left V 3 bases short and J 2 bases short, with 2 bases between. This CDR3 spans 12 amino acids. Germline-derived CDR1 and CDR2 are PRHDT and FYEKMQ (reference sequence). The CDR3 protein is CASSFGNQPQHF. The DNA for the CDR3 is TGTGCCAGCAGCTTTGGCAATCAGCCCCAGCATTTT.

This clone was found a few times. The chain employs TRBV11-2 and TRBJ1-1; unclear D gene. The CDR3 spans 11 residues. CDR1 and CDR2 (germline): SGHAT, FQNNGV. V lost 7 bases and J lost 8, with 11 bases in between. The CDR3 sequence is CASTTGREAFF. CDR3 nucleotides: TGTGCCAGCACCACTGGCAGGGAAGCTTTCTTT.

V and J are TRBV14 and TRBJ2-1; D possibly corresponds to TRBD1 (5 bases). The germline V gene encodes CDR1 SGHDN and CDR2 FVKESK. Trimming took 1 base from V and 5 from J, leaving 6 bases between them. This CDR3 is built from 13 residues. Here the CDR3 reads CASSQGGHNEQFF. The CDR3 DNA is TGTGCCAGCAGCCAAGGGGGCCACAATGAGCAGTTCTTC.

The rearrangement links TRBV27 to TRBJ2-2; perhaps TRBD1 as D (7 bases). Germline loops: CDR1 MNHEY, CDR2 SMNVEV (reference sequence). V shed 5 bases and J shed 6 bases, with 19 bases lying between them. This CDR3 contains 16 residues. The CDR3 sequence is CASSTSTGRNPGELFF. In DNA, the CDR3 is TGTGCCAGCAGTACCTCGACAGGGAGGAATCCCGGGGAGCTGTTTTTT.

This clone was observed a single time. J is TRBJ1-1 and V is TRBV7-2, with D unresolved. The length of the CDR3 is 15 residues. Looked up from germline, CDR1 is SGHTA and CDR2 is FQGNSA. The V end lost 1 base, the J end lost 1 base, and 10 bases lay between the germline ends. The DNA for the CDR3 is TGTGCCAGCAGCTTAGTTGGCAACGCGAACACTGAAGCTTTCTTT. This sequence encodes CASSLVGNANTEAFF.

The rearrangement links TRBV18 to TRBJ2-1; TRBD2 is a possible D gene (5 bases). This CDR3 comprises 16 residues. Germline V lookup: CDR1 KGHSH, CDR2 LQKENI. Trimming left V 0 bases short and J 2 bases short, with 11 bases between. This CDR3 reads CASSPPEAATYNEQFF. For the CDR3, the DNA is TGTGCCAGCTCACCACCGGAAGCGGCGACCTACAATGAGCAGTTCTTC.

CDR3 sequence (DNA): TGTGCCAGCAGTTTAAACTTTAGCGGGAGTAAGTTGTTTTGGAACACCGGGGAGCTGTTTTTT. Translating it yields CASSLNFSGSKLFWNTGELFF. The chain couples TRBV28 to TRBJ2-2; 9 nucleotides align to TRBD2. The germline gives CDR1 MDHEN, CDR2 SYDVKM. The CDR3 extends over 21 amino acids. V shed 2 bases and J 1 base; nucleotides not matched to a gene: 17.

The chain carries TRBV7-9 and TRBJ1-1, with D unresolved. The germline V and J ends were trimmed by 1 base and 11 bases, with 11 bases remaining between them. The CDR3 length is 12 residues. CDR1 SEHNR and CDR2 FQNEAQ come from the germline V gene (reference sequence). CDR3 DNA sequence: TGTGCCAGCAGCTTAGTTTCTGGGGATGCTTTCTTT. It is translated as CASSLVSGDAFF.

V gene TRBV29-1 combines with J gene TRBJ1-1; TRBD1 matches at 10 bases. The CDR3 is made up of 15 amino acids. V shed 1 base and J 5 bases; nucleotides not matched to a gene: 7. The germline CDR1 and CDR2 sequences are SQVTM and ANQGSEA. The CDR3 region has the DNA TGCAGCGTTGAAGTAGATCCGGGACAGGGGACTGAAGCTTTCTTT. The encoded protein is CSVEVDPGQGTEAFF.

The chain carries TRBV10-2 and TRBJ2-7, with 7 bases aligning to TRBD1. Germline values: CDR1 WSHSY, CDR2 SAAADI. This CDR3 region has 13 residues. J gave up 3 bases and V 6 bases, and 5 bases lay outside the gene matches. The CDR3: CASSHRDSYEQYF. The CDR3 nucleotides read TGCGCCAGCAGCCACCGGGACAGCTACGAGCAGTACTTC.

The genes are TRBV5-5 and TRBJ2-7; TRBD1 or TRBD2 may be the D gene (5 bases each). The V and J ends lost 4 bases and 0 bases respectively, with 8 bases between them. There are 13 residues in the CDR3. CDR1 and CDR2 from the germline V gene are SGHKS and YYEKEE (reference sequence). The CDR3 DNA follows: TGTGCCAGCAGCCGAGGGGCCTCCTACGAGCAGTACTTC. It specifies CASSRGASYEQYF.

The J gene is TRBJ2-1, the V gene TRBV27; D ambiguous. The CDR3 extends over 14 amino acids. Trimming removed 2 bases at V and 2 bases at J, with 7 bases between. Germline-derived CDR1 and CDR2 are MNHEY and SMNVEV (reference sequence). CDR3 in amino acids: CASSLKYAYNEQFF. For the CDR3, the DNA is TGTGCCAGCAGTTTAAAGTACGCCTACAATGAGCAGTTCTTC.

V and J are TRBV29-1 and TRBJ2-1; D is uncertain. Germline CDR1 reads SQVTM; CDR2 reads ANQGSEA. CDR3 length: 11 amino acids. The CDR3 DNA follows: TGCAGTTTGAGCTCCTACAATGAGCAGTTCTTC. It codes for CSLSSYNEQFF.

The chain joins TRBV19 to TRBJ2-7, with D possibly being TRBD1 (6 bases). Germline V gene lookup returns CDR1 LNHDA and CDR2 SQIVND (reference sequence). The CDR3 loop spans 15 amino acids. The germline V and J ends were trimmed by 3 bases and 3 bases, with 15 bases remaining between them. As DNA, the CDR3 is TGTGCCAGTAGTATTTTCCCAGGGGCGAACTACGAGCAGTACTTC. Translated: CASSIFPGANYEQYF.

The chain carries TRBV14 and TRBJ2-7; a possible D gene is TRBD2 (5 bases). CDR3 size: 17 residues. Germline CDR1 and CDR2: SGHDN and FVKESK. With 2 bases removed from V and 3 bases from J, the gap between germline ends came to 20 bases. CDR3 sequence reads: CASSQSNLAKRDYEQYF. CDR3 nucleotide sequence: TGTGCCAGCAGCCAAAGCAACCTGGCCAAGAGGGACTACGAGCAGTACTTC.

This chain uses TRBV28 with TRBJ1-1, with D possibly TRBD1 on 5 matching bases. The CDR3 spans 18 residues. Germline CDR1 and CDR2: MDHEN and SYDVKM. Trimming stripped 3 bases from V and 0 bases from J, with 20 bases between. The CDR3 here is CASSLRIGAASMNTEAFF. CDR3 in DNA: TGTGCCAGCAGTTTGCGGATAGGGGCCGCATCCATGAACACTGAAGCTTTCTTT.

The J gene is TRBJ2-7, the V gene TRBV28; 7 bases are a match to TRBD2. The CDR3 contains 16 residues. Germline CDR1 MDHEN, CDR2 SYDVKM. V lost 4 bases and J lost 2; bases outside the gene matches: 11. The CDR3 DNA is TGTGCCAGCAGTTCCGAGGCTGGGAGGGCCCCCTACGAGCAGTACTTC. Encoded protein: CASSSEAGRAPYEQYF.

The V and J genes are TRBV11-1 and TRBJ2-1, with a weak D call TRBD2 (7 bases). CDR3 length equals 16 residues. V lost 5 bases to trimming and J lost 3 bases, with 17 bases between them. Germline V gives CDR1 SGHAT, CDR2 FQDESV (reference sequence). CDR3 nucleotide sequence: TGTGCCAGCAGCCCAGAGGGAGGGGGTAACTACAATGAGCAGTTCTTC. Protein product: CASSPEGGGNYNEQFF.

This chain uses TRBV9 with TRBJ1-4, with 11 bases fitting TRBD1. This CDR3 comprises 17 residues. Trimming cost V 3 bases and J 2 bases; bases outside gene matches: 6. Germline CDR1 SGDLS, CDR2 YYNGEE. The CDR3 DNA reads TGTGCCAGCAGCGCGGCGGGACAGGGGGTTACTAATGAAAAACTGTTTTTT. Translating it yields CASSAAGQGVTNEKLFF. The full variable domain, its missing parts supplied by reference TRBV9 and TRBJ1-4, is DSGVTQTPKHLITATGQRVTLRCSPRSGDLSVYWYQQSLDQGLQFLIQYYNGEERAKGNILERFSAQQFPDLHSELNLSSLELGDSALYFCASSAAGQGVTNEKLFFGSGTQLSVL.

The chain carries TRBV9 and TRBJ2-2; possibly TRBD2 for D (5 bases). Trimming shortened V by 0 bases and J by 3 bases, and 9 bases separated the two germline ends. The CDR3 covers 15 residues. CDR1 and CDR2 from the germline V gene are SGDLS and YYNGEE. The CDR3 spells CASSVELDDTGELFF. The CDR3 coding sequence is TGTGCCAGCAGCGTAGAACTAGATGACACCGGGGAGCTGTTTTTT. Using reference TRBV9 and TRBJ2-2 for the parts outside the CDR3, the full variable domain is DSGVTQTPKHLITATGQRVTLRCSPRSGDLSVYWYQQSLDQGLQFLIQYYNGEERAKGNILERFSAQQFPDLHSELNLSSLELGDSALYFCASSVELDDTGELFFGEGSRLTVL.